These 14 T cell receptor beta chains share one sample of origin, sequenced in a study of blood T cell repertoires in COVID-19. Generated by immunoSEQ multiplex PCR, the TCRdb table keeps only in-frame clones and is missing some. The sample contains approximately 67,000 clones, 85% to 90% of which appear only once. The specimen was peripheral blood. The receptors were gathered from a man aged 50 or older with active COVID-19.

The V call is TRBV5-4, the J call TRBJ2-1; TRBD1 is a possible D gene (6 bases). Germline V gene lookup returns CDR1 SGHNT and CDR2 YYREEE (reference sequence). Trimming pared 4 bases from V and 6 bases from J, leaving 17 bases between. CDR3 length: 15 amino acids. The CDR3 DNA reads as TGTGCCAGCAGCACCCGGGACAAGGAAATCAATGAGCAGTTCTTC. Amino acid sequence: CASSTRDKEINEQFF.

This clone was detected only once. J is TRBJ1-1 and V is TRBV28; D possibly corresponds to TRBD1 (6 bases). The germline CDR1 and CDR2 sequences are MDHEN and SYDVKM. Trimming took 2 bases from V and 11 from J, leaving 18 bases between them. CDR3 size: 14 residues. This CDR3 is CASSLPGTTRRAFF. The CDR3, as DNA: TGTGCCAGCAGTTTACCAGGGACAACACGGCGGGCTTTCTTT.

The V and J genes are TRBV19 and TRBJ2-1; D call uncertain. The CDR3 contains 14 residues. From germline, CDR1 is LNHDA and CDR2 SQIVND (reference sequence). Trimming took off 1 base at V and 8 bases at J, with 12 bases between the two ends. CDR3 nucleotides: TGTGCCAGTAGTATAGCCCCGCCTCCGGATGAGCAGTTCTTC. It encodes CASSIAPPPDEQFF.

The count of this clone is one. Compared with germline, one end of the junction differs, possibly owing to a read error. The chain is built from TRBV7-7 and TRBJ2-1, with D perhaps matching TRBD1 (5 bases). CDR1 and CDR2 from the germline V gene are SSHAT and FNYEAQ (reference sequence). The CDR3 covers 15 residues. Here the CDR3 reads CASSQQASSYNEQFF. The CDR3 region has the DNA TGTGCTAGCAGCCAACAGGCTAGCTCCTACAATGAGCAGTTCTTC.

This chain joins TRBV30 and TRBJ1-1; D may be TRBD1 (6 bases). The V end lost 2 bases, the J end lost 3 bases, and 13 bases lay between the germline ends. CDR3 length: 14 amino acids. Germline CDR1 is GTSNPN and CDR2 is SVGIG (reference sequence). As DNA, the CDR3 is TGTGCCTGGAGTACGGACAGCCGTTACACTGAAGCTTTCTTT. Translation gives CAWSTDSRYTEAFF.

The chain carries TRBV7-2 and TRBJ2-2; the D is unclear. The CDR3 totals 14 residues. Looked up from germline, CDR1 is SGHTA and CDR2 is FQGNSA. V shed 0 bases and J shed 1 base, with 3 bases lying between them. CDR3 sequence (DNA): TGTGCCAGCAGCTTAGCCAGGAACACCGGGGAGCTGTTTTTT. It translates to CASSLARNTGELFF.

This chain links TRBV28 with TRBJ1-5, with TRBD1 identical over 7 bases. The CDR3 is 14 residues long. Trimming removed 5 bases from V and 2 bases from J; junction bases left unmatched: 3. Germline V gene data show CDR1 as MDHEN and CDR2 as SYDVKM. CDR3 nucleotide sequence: TGTGCCAGCAGTAGGGACAGAGGCAATCAGCCCCAGCATTTT. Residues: CASSRDRGNQPQHF.

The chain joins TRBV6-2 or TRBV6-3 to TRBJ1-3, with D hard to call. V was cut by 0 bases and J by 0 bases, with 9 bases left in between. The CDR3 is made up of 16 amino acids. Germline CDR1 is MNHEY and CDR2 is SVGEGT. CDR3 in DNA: TGTGCCAGCAGTTACTCGTCCCAGGTCTCTGGAAACACCATATATTTT. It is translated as CASSYSSQVSGNTIYF.

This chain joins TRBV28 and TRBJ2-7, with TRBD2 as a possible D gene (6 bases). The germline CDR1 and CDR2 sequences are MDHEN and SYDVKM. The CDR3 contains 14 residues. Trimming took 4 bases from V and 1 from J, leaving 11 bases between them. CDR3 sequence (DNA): TGTGCCAGCAGTTATAGCGGTTCTTCCTACGAGCAGTACTTC. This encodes CASSYSGSSYEQYF.

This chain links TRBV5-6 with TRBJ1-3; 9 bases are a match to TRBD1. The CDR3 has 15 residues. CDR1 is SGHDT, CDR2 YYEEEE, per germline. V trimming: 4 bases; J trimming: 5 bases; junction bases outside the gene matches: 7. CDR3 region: CASSLWTGVRNTIYF. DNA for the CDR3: TGTGCCAGCAGCCTGTGGACAGGGGTGAGAAACACCATATATTTT.

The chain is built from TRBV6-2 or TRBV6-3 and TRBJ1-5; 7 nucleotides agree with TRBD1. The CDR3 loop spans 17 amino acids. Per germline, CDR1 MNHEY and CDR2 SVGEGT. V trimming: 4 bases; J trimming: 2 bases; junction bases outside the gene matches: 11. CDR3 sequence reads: CASSFLDRDPRNQPQHF. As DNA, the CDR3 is TGTGCCAGCAGTTTCCTTGACAGGGATCCTCGCAATCAGCCCCAGCATTTT.

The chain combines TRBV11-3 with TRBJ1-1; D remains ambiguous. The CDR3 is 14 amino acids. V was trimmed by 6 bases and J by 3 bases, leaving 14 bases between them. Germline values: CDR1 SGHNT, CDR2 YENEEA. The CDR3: CASSKEGGDTEAFF. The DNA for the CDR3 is TGTGCCAGCAGTAAGGAGGGTGGAGACACTGAAGCTTTCTTT.

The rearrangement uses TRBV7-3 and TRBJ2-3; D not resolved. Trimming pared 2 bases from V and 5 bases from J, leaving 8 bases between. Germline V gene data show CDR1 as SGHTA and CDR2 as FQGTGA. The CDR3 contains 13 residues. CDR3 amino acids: CASSLSYRDTQYF. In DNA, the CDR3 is TGTGCCAGCAGCTTATCTTATCGAGATACGCAGTATTTT.

The CDR3 reads CASSYTPANTEAFF. CDR3 DNA sequence: TGTGCCAGCAGTTACACTCCCGCAAACACTGAAGCTTTCTTT. This chain uses TRBV6-6 with TRBJ1-1, with no clear D. From germline, CDR1 is MNHNY and CDR2 SVGAGI (reference sequence). This CDR3 is 14 amino acids long. V was clipped by 2 bases and J by 2 bases, with 9 bases between them.